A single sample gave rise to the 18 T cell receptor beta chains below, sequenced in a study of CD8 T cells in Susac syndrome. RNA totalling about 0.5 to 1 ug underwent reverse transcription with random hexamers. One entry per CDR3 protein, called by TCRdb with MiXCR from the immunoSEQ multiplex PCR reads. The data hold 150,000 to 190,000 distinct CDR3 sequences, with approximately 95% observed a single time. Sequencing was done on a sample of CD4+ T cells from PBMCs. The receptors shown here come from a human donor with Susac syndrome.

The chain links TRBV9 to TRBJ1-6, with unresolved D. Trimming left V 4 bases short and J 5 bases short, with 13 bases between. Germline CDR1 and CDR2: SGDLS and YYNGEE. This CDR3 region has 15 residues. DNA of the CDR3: TGTGCCAGCAGCTTAAGTGCGGACGATAATTCACCCCTCCACTTT. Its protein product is CASSLSADDNSPLHF.

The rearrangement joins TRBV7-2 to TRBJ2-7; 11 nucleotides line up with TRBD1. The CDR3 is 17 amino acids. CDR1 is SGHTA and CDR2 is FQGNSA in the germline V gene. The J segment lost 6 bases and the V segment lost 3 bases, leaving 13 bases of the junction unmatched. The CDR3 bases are TGTGCCAGCAGCTTTCCCCAAATTTCAGGACAGGGGGCCGAGCAGTACTTC. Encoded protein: CASSFPQISGQGAEQYF.

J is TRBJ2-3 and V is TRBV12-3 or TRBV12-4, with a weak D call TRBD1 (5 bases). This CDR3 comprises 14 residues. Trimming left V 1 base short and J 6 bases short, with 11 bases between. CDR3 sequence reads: CASSLGAGPDTQYF. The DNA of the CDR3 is TGTGCCAGCAGTTTAGGGGCAGGGCCCGATACGCAGTATTTT.

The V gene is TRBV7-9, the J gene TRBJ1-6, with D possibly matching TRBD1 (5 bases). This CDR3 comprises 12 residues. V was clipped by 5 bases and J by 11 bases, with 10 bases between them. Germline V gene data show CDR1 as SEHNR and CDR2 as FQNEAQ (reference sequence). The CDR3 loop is CASSLQEAPLHF. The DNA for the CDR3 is TGTGCCAGCAGCCTACAGGAGGCACCCCTCCACTTT.

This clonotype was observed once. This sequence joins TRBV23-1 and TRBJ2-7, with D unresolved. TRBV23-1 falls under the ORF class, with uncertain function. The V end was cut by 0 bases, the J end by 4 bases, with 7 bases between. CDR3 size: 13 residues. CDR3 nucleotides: TGCGCCAGCAGTCAATCTCTTCGTTACGAGCAGTACTTC. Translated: CASSQSLRYEQYF.

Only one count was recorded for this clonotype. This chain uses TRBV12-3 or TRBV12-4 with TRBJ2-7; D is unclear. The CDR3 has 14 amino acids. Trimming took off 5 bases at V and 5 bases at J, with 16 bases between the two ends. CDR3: CASSIRTAGNEQYF. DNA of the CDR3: TGTGCCAGCAGTATCCGGACCGCTGGCAACGAGCAGTACTTC.

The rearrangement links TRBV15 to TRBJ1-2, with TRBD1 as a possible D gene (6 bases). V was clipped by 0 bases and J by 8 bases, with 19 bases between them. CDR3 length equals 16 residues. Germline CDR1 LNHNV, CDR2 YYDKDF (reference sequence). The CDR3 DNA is TGTGCCACCAGCAGAGATCGAGGGGGGGCGGCGTACGGCTACACCTTC. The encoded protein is CATSRDRGGAAYGYTF.

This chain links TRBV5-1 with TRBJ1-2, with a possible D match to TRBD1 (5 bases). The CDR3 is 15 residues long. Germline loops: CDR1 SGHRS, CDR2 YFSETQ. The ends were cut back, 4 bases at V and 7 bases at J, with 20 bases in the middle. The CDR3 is CASSPNIGSGGGYTF. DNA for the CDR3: TGCGCCAGCAGCCCGAATATTGGATCTGGGGGTGGCTACACCTTC.

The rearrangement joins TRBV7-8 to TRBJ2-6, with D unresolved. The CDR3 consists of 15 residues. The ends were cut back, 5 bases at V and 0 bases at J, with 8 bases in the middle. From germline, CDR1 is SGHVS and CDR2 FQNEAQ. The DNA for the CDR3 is TGTGCCAGCAGCCCGGGCAACTCTGGGGCCAACGTCCTGACTTTC. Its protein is CASSPGNSGANVLTF.

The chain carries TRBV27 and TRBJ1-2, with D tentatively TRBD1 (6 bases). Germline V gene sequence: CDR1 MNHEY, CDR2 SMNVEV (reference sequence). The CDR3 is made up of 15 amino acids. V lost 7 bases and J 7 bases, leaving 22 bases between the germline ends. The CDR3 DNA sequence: TGTGCCAGCAAAACGACTACAGGGTCCTCCTTTGGCTACACCTTC. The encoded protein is CASKTTTGSSFGYTF.

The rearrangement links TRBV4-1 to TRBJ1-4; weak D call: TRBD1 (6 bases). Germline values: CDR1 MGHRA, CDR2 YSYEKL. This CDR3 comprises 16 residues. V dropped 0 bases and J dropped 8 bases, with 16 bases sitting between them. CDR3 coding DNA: TGCGCCAGCAGCCAAGATCTCGGAACAGGGTGGGAAAAACTGTTTTTT. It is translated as CASSQDLGTGWEKLFF.

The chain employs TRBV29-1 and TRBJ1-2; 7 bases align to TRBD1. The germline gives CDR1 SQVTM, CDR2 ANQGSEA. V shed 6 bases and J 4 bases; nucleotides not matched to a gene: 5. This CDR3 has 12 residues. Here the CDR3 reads CSVFTGVYGYTF. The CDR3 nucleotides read TGCAGCGTCTTTACAGGGGTCTATGGCTACACCTTC.

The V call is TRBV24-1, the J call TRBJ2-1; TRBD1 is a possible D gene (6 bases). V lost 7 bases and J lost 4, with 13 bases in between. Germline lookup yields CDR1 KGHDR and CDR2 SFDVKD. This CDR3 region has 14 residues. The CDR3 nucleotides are TGTGCCACCAGCCCTTCTGGGACATACAATGAGCAGTTCTTC. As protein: CATSPSGTYNEQFF.

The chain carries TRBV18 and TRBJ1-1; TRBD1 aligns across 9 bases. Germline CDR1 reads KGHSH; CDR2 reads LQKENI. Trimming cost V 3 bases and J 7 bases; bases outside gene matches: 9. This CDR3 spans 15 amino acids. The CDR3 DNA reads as TGTGCCAGCTCACCCCGGAGGACAGGGGCAAGTGAAGCTTTCTTT. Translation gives CASSPRRTGASEAFF.

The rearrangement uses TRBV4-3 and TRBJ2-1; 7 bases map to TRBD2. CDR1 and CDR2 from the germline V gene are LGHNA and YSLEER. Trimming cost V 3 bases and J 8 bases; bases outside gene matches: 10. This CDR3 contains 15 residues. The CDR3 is CASSHSQNAGDEQFF. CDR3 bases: TGCGCCAGCAGCCACAGCCAAAACGCGGGGGATGAGCAGTTCTTC.

The CDR3 region has the DNA TGCAGCGTTGGGCGCGGCACTGTCAATGAGCAGTTCTTC. Its translation is CSVGRGTVNEQFF. The chain has TRBV29-1 and TRBJ2-1; no definite D call. Germline V gene data show CDR1 as SQVTM and CDR2 as ANQGSEA. V was cut by 4 bases and J by 6 bases, with 13 bases left in between. This CDR3 is 13 amino acids long.

Here the CDR3 reads CASKSSGNTIYF. For the CDR3, the DNA is TGTGCCAGCAAAAGCTCTGGAAACACCATATATTTT. The chain uses TRBV6-5 and TRBJ1-3; D is unresolved. V was pared by 7 bases and J by 0 bases, with 4 bases between. The CDR3 length is 12 residues. Germline-derived CDR1 and CDR2 are MNHEY and SVGAGI.

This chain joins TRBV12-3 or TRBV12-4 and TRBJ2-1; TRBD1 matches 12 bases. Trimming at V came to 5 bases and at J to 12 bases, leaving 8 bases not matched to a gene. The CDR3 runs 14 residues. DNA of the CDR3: TGTGCCAGCAGTCTCCGGGACAGGGGGCTTCGGCAGTTCTTC. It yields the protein CASSLRDRGLRQFF.